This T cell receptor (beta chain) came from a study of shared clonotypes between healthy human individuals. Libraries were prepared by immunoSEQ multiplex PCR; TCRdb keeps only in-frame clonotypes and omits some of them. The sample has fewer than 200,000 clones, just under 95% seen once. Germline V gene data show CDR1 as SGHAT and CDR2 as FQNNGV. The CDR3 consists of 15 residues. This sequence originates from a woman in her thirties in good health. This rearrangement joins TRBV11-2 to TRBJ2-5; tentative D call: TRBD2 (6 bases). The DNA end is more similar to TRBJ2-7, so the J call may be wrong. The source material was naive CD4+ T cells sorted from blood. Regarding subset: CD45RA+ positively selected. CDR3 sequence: CASSLVFPLGGEQYF. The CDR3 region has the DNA TGTGCCAGCAGCTTAGTTTTCCCGTTGGGGGGCGAGCAGTACTTC.